These 14 T cell receptor beta chains originate from one sample sequenced in a study of TIL therapy for anti-PD-1-resistant metastatic lung cancer. The immunoSEQ assay was v3. Some clones are missing from TCRdb's copy, which holds only in-frame ones; the method was immunoSEQ multiplex PCR. Among 45,000 to 60,000 clones, about two thirds were seen once, and the ten largest hold 5.6%. Time point of the sample: pre-treatment sample, taken before nivolumab and TIL therapy. Pleural nodules or supraclavicular lymph nodes made up most of the excised metastases sampled. Sequences were derived from tumor tissue, sampled at baseline. All receptors come from a person aged 25-85 years with non-small cell lung cancer.

The CDR3 nucleotides read TGTGCCAGCAGTTTATTGGTAGGGAGCGGCTACACCTTC. Translating it yields CASSLLVGSGYTF. The J gene is TRBJ1-2, the V gene TRBV28; D is uncertain. CDR1 is MDHEN, CDR2 SYDVKM, per germline. Trimming pared 1 base from V and 8 bases from J, leaving 11 bases between. The CDR3 has 13 residues.

This rearrangement joins TRBV27 to TRBJ2-2; unclear D gene. The CDR3 is 12 residues long. From germline, CDR1 is MNHEY and CDR2 SMNVEV (reference sequence). V lost 5 bases, J lost 3 bases, and 4 bases lay in between. The CDR3 nucleotides are TGTGCCAGCAGTCCCTACACCGGGGAGCTGTTTTTT. It encodes CASSPYTGELFF.

The gene calls are TRBV14 and TRBJ2-5; 7 positions match TRBD1. Trimming at V came to 2 bases and at J to 5 bases, leaving 8 bases not matched to a gene. The CDR3 length is 15 residues. CDR1 and CDR2 from the germline V gene are SGHDN and FVKESK. This CDR3 reads CASSQLQGLVETQYF. The CDR3 DNA is TGTGCCAGCAGCCAACTACAGGGGTTGGTGGAGACCCAGTACTTC.

The chain links TRBV27 to TRBJ2-5; TRBD1 matches 10 bases. There are 14 residues in the CDR3. With V trimmed by 6 bases and J by 4 bases, 5 bases remained unmatched. From germline, CDR1 is MNHEY and CDR2 SMNVEV (reference sequence). CDR3 DNA sequence: TGTGCCAGCAGCCTCGGACAGGGGGGAGAGACCCAGTACTTC. Encoded protein: CASSLGQGGETQYF.

This sequence joins TRBV11-3 and TRBJ2-7; tentative D call: TRBD1 (6 bases). Germline V lookup: CDR1 SGHNT, CDR2 YENEEA. Trimming left V 1 base short and J 2 bases short, with 24 bases between. The CDR3 spans 19 residues. CDR3 in amino acids: CASSLGGPGHEGDPYEQYF. In DNA form, the CDR3 reads TGTGCCAGCAGCTTAGGGGGACCGGGACACGAGGGAGATCCCTACGAGCAGTACTTC.

The V and J genes are TRBV27 and TRBJ2-3; 10 positions match TRBD2. CDR3 length: 17 residues. The J segment lost 4 bases and the V segment lost 3 bases, leaving 10 bases of the junction unmatched. Germline V gene sequence: CDR1 MNHEY, CDR2 SMNVEV (reference sequence). The CDR3 loop reads CASSLVQRGGGADTQYF. CDR3 nucleotide sequence: TGTGCCAGCAGTTTGGTCCAGCGGGGGGGTGGTGCAGATACGCAGTATTTT.

The V gene is TRBV6-5, the J gene TRBJ1-2; D is undetermined. Germline V gene data show CDR1 as MNHEY and CDR2 as SVGAGI. This CDR3 has 16 amino acids. V was cut by 3 bases and J by 9 bases, with 23 bases left in between. CDR3 nucleotide sequence: TGTGCCAGCAGTTATAAACCCAGGAGTCTCTTTGTGAGCTACACCTTC. Protein sequence: CASSYKPRSLFVSYTF.

The genes are TRBV19 and TRBJ1-4; D unclear. Looked up from germline, CDR1 is LNHDA and CDR2 is SQIVND (reference sequence). V was clipped by 3 bases and J by 0 bases, with 5 bases between them. This CDR3 spans 14 amino acids. The chain's CDR3 is CASSIRPTNEKLFF. The CDR3 nucleotides are TGTGCCAGTAGTATCAGACCAACTAATGAAAAACTGTTTTTT.

The sample holds many counts of this clone. This rearrangement joins TRBV9 to TRBJ1-4; D is ambiguous. The V gene lost 0 bases and the J gene lost 6 bases, with 15 bases spanning the gap. The CDR3 runs 16 residues. Per the germline V gene, CDR1 is SGDLS and CDR2 is YYNGEE. CDR3 DNA sequence: TGTGCCAGCAGCGTAGGGATAAGGGAGGGTTATGAAAAACTGTTTTTT. Residues: CASSVGIREGYEKLFF. The full variable domain, completed using reference TRBV9 and TRBJ1-4, is DSGVTQTPKHLITATGQRVTLRCSPRSGDLSVYWYQQSLDQGLQFLIQYYNGEERAKGNILERFSAQQFPDLHSELNLSSLELGDSALYFCASSVGIREGYEKLFFGSGTQLSVL.

The rearrangement joins TRBV2 to TRBJ1-5, with 7 nucleotides matching TRBD1. The CDR3 is 14 residues long. The germline V gene has CDR1 SNHLY and CDR2 FYNNEI. V was clipped by 5 bases and J by 9 bases; unmatched bases: 10. As DNA, the CDR3 is TGTGCCAGCAGTCAAGACAGGGCAGCGGGGCCCCAGCATTTT. This translates into CASSQDRAAGPQHF. Full variable domain (missing parts from reference TRBV2 and TRBJ1-5): EPEVTQTPSHQVTQMGQEVILRCVPISNHLYFYWYRQILGQKVEFLVSFYNNEISEKSEIFDDQFSVERPDGSNFTLKIRSTKLEDSAMYFCASSQDRAAGPQHFGDGTRLSIL.

The chain has TRBV2 and TRBJ1-5; no firm D call. Germline assignment: CDR1 SNHLY and CDR2 FYNNEI. Trimming took off 4 bases at V and 3 bases at J, with 7 bases between the two ends. This CDR3 is built from 13 residues. The CDR3 loop reads CASSAGHNQPQHF. CDR3 nucleotides: TGTGCCAGCAGTGCAGGTCACAATCAGCCCCAGCATTTT.

The genes are TRBV19 and TRBJ1-3; the match to TRBD1 covers 7 bases. In germline, CDR1 is LNHDA, CDR2 SQIVND (reference sequence). The J segment lost 3 bases and the V segment lost 6 bases, leaving 8 bases of the junction unmatched. This CDR3 region has 15 residues. The CDR3 DNA reads as TGTGCCAGTAGACCCGTGACAGGGAGTGGAAACACCATATATTTT. Its translation is CASRPVTGSGNTIYF.

This chain joins TRBV7-2 and TRBJ2-7; possible D gene TRBD2, 6 bases. This CDR3 spans 15 amino acids. Germline V lookup: CDR1 SGHTA, CDR2 FQGNSA. Trimming stripped 5 bases from V and 0 bases from J, with 14 bases between. CDR3 sequence: CASSPLPGSSYEQYF. CDR3 nucleotide sequence: TGTGCCAGCAGCCCACTCCCCGGGAGCTCCTACGAGCAGTACTTC.

This clone has only a few counts. This sequence joins TRBV2 and TRBJ2-4, with D possibly being TRBD1 (6 bases). The germline V gene has CDR1 SNHLY and CDR2 FYNNEI. The CDR3 is 12 residues long. V was trimmed by 7 bases and J by 8 bases, leaving 12 bases between them. This CDR3 reads CASNTGIDIQYF. The CDR3 DNA sequence: TGTGCCAGCAATACAGGGATAGACATTCAGTACTTC.